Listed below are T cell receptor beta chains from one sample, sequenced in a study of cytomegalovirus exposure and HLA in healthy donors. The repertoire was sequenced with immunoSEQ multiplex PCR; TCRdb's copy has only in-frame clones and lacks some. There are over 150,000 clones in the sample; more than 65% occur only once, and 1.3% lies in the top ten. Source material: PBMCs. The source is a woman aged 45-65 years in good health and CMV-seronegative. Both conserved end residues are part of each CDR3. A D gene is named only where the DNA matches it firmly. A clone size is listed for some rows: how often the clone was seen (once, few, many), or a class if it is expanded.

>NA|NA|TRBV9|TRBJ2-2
CASTYGGAYTGELFF
TGTGCCAGCACTTATGGGGGCGCTTACACCGGGGAGCTGTTTTTT
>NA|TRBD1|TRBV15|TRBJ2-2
CATSRDAQGKGGELFF
TGTGCCACCAGCAGAGACGCACAGGGGAAGGGCGGGGAGCTGTTTTTT
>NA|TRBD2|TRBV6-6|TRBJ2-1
CASRHEPGGSYNEQFF
TGTGCCAGCAGACATGAGCCGGGGGGCTCCTACAATGAGCAGTTCTTC
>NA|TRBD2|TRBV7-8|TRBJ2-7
CASSFGQRGPYEQYF
TGTGCCAGCAGCTTCGGCCAGCGGGGACCCTACGAGCAGTACTTC
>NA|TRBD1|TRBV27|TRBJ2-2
CASNLLGGQGFAGELFF
TGTGCCAGCAATCTTTTGGGGGGACAGGGCTTTGCCGGGGAGCTGTTTTTT
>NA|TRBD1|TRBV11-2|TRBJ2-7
CASSSPGTGYGEQYF
TGTGCCAGCAGCTCGCCCGGGACAGGGTATGGCGAGCAGTACTTC
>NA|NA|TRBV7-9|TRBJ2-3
CASSLGGPTDTQYF
TGTGCCAGCAGCTTAGGGGGCCCCACAGATACGCAGTATTTT
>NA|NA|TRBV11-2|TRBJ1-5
CASRLTGSYSNQPQHF
TGTGCCAGCAGACTCACAGGGAGCTATAGCAATCAGCCCCAGCATTTT
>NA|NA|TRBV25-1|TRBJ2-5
CASSDGGRETQYF
TGTGCCAGCAGTGATGGAGGTAGAGAGACCCAGTACTTC
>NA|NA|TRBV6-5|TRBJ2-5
CASSPKGWETQYF
TGTGCCAGCAGTCCCAAGGGGTGGGAGACCCAGTACTTC
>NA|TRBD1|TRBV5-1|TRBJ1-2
CASSSGTGTNYGYTF
TGCGCCAGCAGCTCGGGGACAGGAACTAACTATGGCTACACCTTC
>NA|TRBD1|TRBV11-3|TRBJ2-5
CASSSVGGVETQYF
TGTGCCAGCAGCTCAGTAGGGGGCGTCGAGACCCAGTACTTC
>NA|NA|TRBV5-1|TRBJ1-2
CASSLESGGSGYTF
TGCGCCAGCAGCTTGGAGTCTGGAGGGAGTGGCTACACCTTC
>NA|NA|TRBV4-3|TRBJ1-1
CASSRNRATEAFF
TGCGCCAGCAGCCGCAACAGGGCCACTGAAGCTTTCTTT
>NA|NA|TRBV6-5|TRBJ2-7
CASSSPRGLSYEQYF
TGTGCCAGCAGTTCCCCTCGCGGACTCTCCTACGAGCAGTACTTC
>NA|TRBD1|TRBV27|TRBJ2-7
CASSFGTGHYEQYF
TGTGCCAGCAGTTTTGGGACAGGACACTACGAGCAGTACTTC
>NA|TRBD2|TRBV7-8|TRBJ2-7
CASSLVGGRVSYEQYF
TGTGCCAGCAGCTTAGTAGGCGGGAGGGTCTCTTACGAGCAGTACTTC
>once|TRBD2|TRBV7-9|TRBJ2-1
CASSLEGGGSFEQFF
TGTGCCAGCAGCTTAGAAGGAGGCGGGAGTTTCGAGCAGTTCTTC
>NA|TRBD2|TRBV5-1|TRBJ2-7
CASSLEMWSGRGTYEQYF
TGCGCCAGCAGCTTGGAGATGTGGAGCGGGAGGGGAACCTACGAGCAGTACTTC
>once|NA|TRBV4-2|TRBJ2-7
CASSQVLTGSYEQYF
TGTGCCAGCAGCCAAGTATTGACAGGTAGCTACGAGCAGTACTTC
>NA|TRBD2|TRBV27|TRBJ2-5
CASSLRFARGGPRQETQYF
TGTGCCAGCAGTCTCCGCTTTGCCCGGGGAGGGCCGAGGCAAGAGACCCAGTACTTC
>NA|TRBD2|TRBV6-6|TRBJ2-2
CASRTQGGTGELFF
TGTGCCAGCAGGACTCAGGGAGGGACCGGGGAGCTGTTTTTT
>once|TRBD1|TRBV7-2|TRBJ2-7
CASSLAGTGSAYEQYF
TGTGCCAGCAGCTTAGCAGGGACAGGGAGTGCCTACGAGCAGTACTTC
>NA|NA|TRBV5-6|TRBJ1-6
CASSLVTAADNSPLHF
TGTGCCAGCAGCTTGGTGACAGCTGCCGATAATTCACCCCTCCACTTT
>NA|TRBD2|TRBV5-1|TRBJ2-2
CASSQGLAGSTGELFF
TGCGCCAGCAGCCAAGGACTAGCGGGTTCGACCGGGGAGCTGTTTTTT
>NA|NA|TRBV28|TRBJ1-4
CASSLSFQGNEKLFF
TGTGCCAGCAGTTTAAGTTTTCAGGGTAATGAAAAACTGTTTTTT